One sample yielded the 8 T cell receptor beta chains listed below, sequenced in a study of control samples from healthy donors and cancer patients. Profiled with immunoSEQ multiplex PCR; TCRdb holds only in-frame clones, not every one. The top ten hold approximately 1.8% of the sample, which has some 190,000 clones, roughly nine tenths seen once. The sample consisted of blood. The origin of the receptors is a man aged 30 to 45 in good health.

This chain links TRBV21-1 with TRBJ1-5. TRBV21-1 is a recognized pseudogene. This CDR3 region has 13 residues. The CDR3 region is CASSIKSNQPQHF. The CDR3, as DNA: TGTGCCAGCAGCATAAAGAGCAATCAGCCCCAGCATTTT.

CDR3 nucleotide sequence: TGTGCCAGCAGTGACAATAGCGGGGGGGACCCTCATACGCAGTATTTT. It encodes CASSDNSGGDPHTQYF. The V and J genes are TRBV6-4 and TRBJ2-3, with TRBD2 identical over 11 bases. V lost 2 bases and J lost 7; bases outside the gene matches: 8. This CDR3 is 16 amino acids long. Per the germline V gene, CDR1 is MRHNA and CDR2 is SNTAGT.

The chain is built from TRBV4-2 and TRBJ2-2; maybe TRBD2 (6 bases). Germline CDR1 and CDR2: LGHNA and YNFKEQ. This CDR3 comprises 15 residues. Deletions cut 0 bases from V and 7 bases from J, with 12 bases between. For the CDR3, the DNA is TGTGCCAGCAGCCAAGATCCCGGGAGCATCGGGGAGCTGTTTTTT. Encoded protein: CASSQDPGSIGELFF.

The chain has TRBV5-1 and TRBJ2-3, with 7 bases matching TRBD2. This CDR3 has 16 amino acids. The junction had 16 bases not matched to a gene; V was cut back by 4 bases and J by 8 bases. The germline CDR1 and CDR2 sequences are SGHRS and YFSETQ. The CDR3 sequence is CASSMAGRGGGGTQYF. As DNA, the CDR3 is TGCGCCAGCAGCATGGCGGGGAGGGGCGGTGGGGGTACGCAGTATTTT.

V gene TRBV7-8 combines with J gene TRBJ2-3, with 10 bases that match TRBD2. The V gene end was trimmed by 5 bases and the J gene end by 5 bases; junction bases not matched to a gene: 4. The germline CDR1 and CDR2 sequences are SGHVS and FQNEAQ. The CDR3 length is 14 residues. In nucleotides, the CDR3 is TGTGCCAGCAGCGTCGTAGCGGGGGGAGATACGCAGTATTTT. Translation: CASSVVAGGDTQYF.

This sequence joins TRBV4-1 and TRBJ2-3, with 9 nucleotides matching TRBD1. Germline trimming cut 0 bases from V and 2 bases from J; bases unmatched to any gene: 9. CDR1 is MGHRA and CDR2 is YSYEKL in the germline V gene. This CDR3 region has 18 residues. CDR3 amino acids: CASSQELSGQGYTDTQYF. CDR3 DNA: TGCGCCAGCAGCCAAGAATTATCGGGACAGGGATACACAGATACGCAGTATTTT.

The sample holds one count of this clone. The chain recombines TRBV30 with TRBJ1-1, with TRBD1 identical over 8 bases. V lost 4 bases and J lost 2; bases outside the gene matches: 6. Germline CDR1 GTSNPN, CDR2 SVGIG (reference sequence). The CDR3 contains 14 residues. The CDR3 loop is CAWMDRAPNTEAFF. In nucleotides, the CDR3 is TGTGCCTGGATGGACAGGGCCCCTAACACTGAAGCTTTCTTT.

V and J are TRBV6-1 and TRBJ2-6; 11 nucleotides align to TRBD1. The CDR3 loop spans 17 amino acids. With V trimmed by 4 bases and J by 2 bases, 4 bases remained unmatched. Per germline, CDR1 MNHNS and CDR2 SASEGT. Here the CDR3 DNA reads TGTGCCAGCAGTGCCTGGGACAGGGGGGCTGGGGCCAACGTCCTGACTTTC. It codes for CASSAWDRGAGANVLTF.